This T cell receptor (beta chain) was recorded in a study of blood T cell repertoires in COVID-19. Overall study: COVID-19 samples, acute and convalescent, were from the United States, Italy and Spain. Sources were T cells, B-cell-depleted T cells, or PBMCs; the material itself was cDNA or gDNA.

Study processing details: By means of reference gene primer amplification, nucleated cell counts were estimated. Sequencing was performed with immunoSEQ multiplex PCR; in TCRdb, only in-frame clones are kept and a portion is missing. V, J and clone size reflect that table, while D and trimming were determined from the DNA. The repertoire holds around 310,000 clones, with 90% as singletons. The CDR3 is 14 residues long. Germline V gene sequence: CDR1 SGHTA, CDR2 FQGNSA. V was clipped by 4 bases and J by 6 bases, with 15 bases between them. Sequenced: peripheral blood. This sequence joins TRBV7-2 and TRBJ1-1, with D possibly being TRBD1 (5 bases). The sequence was obtained from a woman aged 40-49 years with COVID-19, enrolled during active disease. As DNA, the CDR3 is TGTGCCAGCAGCTCCTCAGCGCAGGGTGCTGAAGCTTTCTTT. The encoded protein is CASSSSAQGAEAFF.